The 5 T cell receptor beta chains listed next were all sequenced from one sample in a study of cytomegalovirus exposure and HLA in healthy donors. The study ran its PCR with 60 Vbeta and 13 Jbeta primers. Some clones are missing from TCRdb's copy, which holds only in-frame ones; the method was immunoSEQ multiplex PCR. Here the sample spans roughly 200,000 clones, approximately 82% being singletons. The sample consisted of PBMCs. These receptors all come from a woman aged 35 to 49 in good health and CMV-seronegative.

This chain joins TRBV19 and TRBJ1-5; D is unresolved. Germline CDR1 is LNHDA and CDR2 is SQIVND (reference sequence). The V end lost 7 bases, the J end lost 4 bases, and 17 bases lay between the germline ends. The CDR3 contains 15 residues. The CDR3 loop reads CASKISSGKNQPQHF. CDR3 bases: TGTGCCAGTAAGATCAGTTCCGGGAAAAATCAGCCCCAGCATTTT.

The rearrangement joins TRBV6-6 to TRBJ1-1; maybe TRBD1 (5 bases). The CDR3 totals 13 residues. V was clipped by 6 bases and J by 6 bases, with 14 bases between them. Germline V gene data show CDR1 as MNHNY and CDR2 as SVGAGI (reference sequence). CDR3 DNA: TGTGCCAGCAGCCACCCGGCGGGGCCTGAAGCTTTCTTT. It specifies CASSHPAGPEAFF.

The J gene is TRBJ2-3, the V gene TRBV7-2; weak D call: TRBD2 (5 bases). Germline CDR1 SGHTA, CDR2 FQGNSA. Trimming took off 5 bases at V and 2 bases at J, with 17 bases between the two ends. The CDR3 sequence is 16 residues long. In DNA form, the CDR3 reads TGTGCCAGCAGCCCGAGGGCTGCCTACAACACAGATACGCAGTATTTT. Encoded protein: CASSPRAAYNTDTQYF.

The chain joins TRBV6-1 to TRBJ2-5; 7 bases fit TRBD2. Germline trimming cut 2 bases from V and 3 bases from J; bases unmatched to any gene: 9. The CDR3 has 16 residues. CDR1 MNHNS and CDR2 SASEGT come from the germline V gene. CDR3 nucleotide sequence: TGTGCCAGCAGTGAATATGCGGGGGACCCTAAAGAGACCCAGTACTTC. Translated: CASSEYAGDPKETQYF.

The chain couples TRBV30 to TRBJ2-2; TRBD2 matches 13 bases. The CDR3 sequence is 15 residues long. Losses at the gene ends were 6 bases for V and 3 bases for J; bases not matched to a gene: 4. Germline-derived CDR1 and CDR2 are GTSNPN and SVGIG (reference sequence). CDR3 region: CACGLAGAYTGELFF. The CDR3 DNA is TGTGCCTGCGGACTAGCGGGGGCCTACACCGGGGAGCTGTTTTTT.